This is a list of T cell receptor beta chains from one sample in a study of beta chain features in type 1 diabetes. Measured with immunoSEQ multiplex PCR; TCRdb has only the in-frame clones, and not every one. The data hold 970,000 or so clones, with about 17% observed a single time. Sequenced sample: naive CD4+ T cells from blood. These receptors came from a young woman in good health. Each CDR3 is given with its conserved first and last residue. A D gene is named only where the DNA matches it firmly. A row's size may be missing; if present it is once, few, many or a size class.

>TRBJ2-7|NA|TRBV7-9|few
CASRPQGGSYEQYF
TGTGCCAGCAGGCCTCAGGGTGGGTCCTACGAGCAGTACTTC
>TRBJ2-7|TRBD1|TRBV6-1|NA
CASSTGGPYEQYF
TGTGCCAGCAGTACAGGGGGGCCCTACGAGCAGTACTTC
>TRBJ1-2|NA|TRBV19|few
CASTSPASNYGYTF
TGTGCCAGTACTTCGCCTGCTTCTAACTATGGCTACACCTTC
>TRBJ2-3|NA|TRBV10-1|few
CASSDRAALGTQYF
TGCGCCAGCAGTGACAGGGCGGCGTTGGGCACGCAGTATTTT
>TRBJ1-1|NA|TRBV7-9|few
CASSLAQGGDTEAFF
TGTGCCAGCAGCTTAGCACAGGGCGGGGACACTGAAGCTTTCTTT
>TRBJ2-3|NA|TRBV11-2|NA
CASSLDLYTDTQYF
TGTGCCAGCAGCTTAGATCTATACACAGATACGCAGTATTTT
>TRBJ2-1|TRBD2|TRBV19|few
CASSILPSGRPYNEQFF
TGTGCCAGTAGTATACTTCCTAGCGGGAGACCCTACAATGAGCAGTTCTTC
>TRBJ2-2|NA|TRBV2|few
CASDRDPPSTGELFF
TGTGCCAGCGATCGGGACCCTCCGAGCACCGGGGAGCTGTTTTTT
>TRBJ1-4|NA|TRBV5-4|few
CASSPSPAEKLFF
TGTGCCAGCAGCCCGAGCCCTGCCGAAAAACTGTTTTTT
>TRBJ1-5|NA|TRBV2|few
CASSARITTGGNQPQHF
TGTGCCAGCAGTGCCAGAATTACGACAGGCGGGAATCAGCCCCAGCATTTT
>TRBJ2-7|TRBD1|TRBV27|NA
CASRPTGGNEQYF
TGTGCCAGCCGTCCAACAGGGGGTAACGAGCAGTACTTC
>TRBJ2-2|NA|TRBV5-1|few
CASSFRADANTGELFF
TGCGCCAGCAGCTTCCGGGCAGATGCGAACACCGGGGAGCTGTTTTTT
>TRBJ2-1|NA|TRBV7-2|few
CASSSWESRERQFF
TGTGCCAGCAGCTCCTGGGAGAGCAGGGAGCGGCAGTTCTTC
>TRBJ2-7|NA|TRBV15|NA
CATSRARASFSYEQYF
TGTGCCACCAGCAGAGCGCGGGCCTCGTTCTCCTACGAGCAGTACTTC
>TRBJ1-3|NA|TRBV10-3|NA
CAIGTPRTGNTIYF
TGTGCCATCGGCACCCCCAGGACCGGAAACACCATATATTTT
>TRBJ2-7|TRBD2|TRBV7-9|few
CASSPGGSRMSEQYF
TGTGCCAGCAGCCCAGGCGGGAGCCGGATGAGCGAGCAGTACTTC
>TRBJ2-1|NA|TRBV4-3|NA
CASSPVPQTSKGYNEQFF
TGCGCCAGCAGCCCGGTTCCGCAAACTAGCAAGGGTTACAATGAGCAGTTCTTC
>TRBJ2-5|NA|TRBV9|NA
CASSPRTAGETQYF
TGTGCCAGCAGCCCTCGGACCGCGGGGGAGACCCAGTACTTC
>TRBJ2-2|NA|TRBV6-5|few
CASSYRRTNTGELFF
TGTGCCAGCAGTTACAGGCGGACGAACACCGGGGAGCTGTTTTTT
>TRBJ2-2|NA|TRBV7-2|few
CASSINRGELFF
TGTGCCAGCAGCATTAACAGGGGGGAGCTGTTTTTT
>TRBJ2-3|TRBD2|TRBV29-1|NA
CSVVKAGGTDTQYF
TGCAGCGTTGTGAAAGCGGGAGGCACAGATACGCAGTATTTT
>TRBJ1-6|TRBD1|TRBV29-1|few
CSVETGYGSPLHF
TGCAGCGTTGAGACAGGGTACGGATCACCCCTCCACTTT
>TRBJ2-3|NA|TRBV28|few
CASSLQQPQRGTQYF
TGTGCCAGCAGTTTACAACAACCACAGCGTGGTACGCAGTATTTT
>TRBJ1-1|NA|TRBV27|NA
CASSLIQGNTEAFF
TGTGCCAGCAGTTTAATACAGGGGAACACTGAAGCTTTCTTT
>TRBJ1-2|NA|TRBV28|few
CASSLRAGFGYTF
TGTGCCAGCAGTTTACGAGCAGGGTTTGGCTACACCTTC
>TRBJ2-7|TRBD2|TRBV5-4|few
CASSLGAGGLYEQYF
TGTGCCAGCAGCTTGGGGGCGGGAGGGCTTTACGAGCAGTACTTC
>TRBJ2-1|TRBD1|TRBV7-9|NA
CASSSRDRAFF
TGTGCCAGCAGCTCCCGGGACAGGGCGTTCTTC
>TRBJ2-1|NA|TRBV27|NA
CASSLSISYNEQFF
TGTGCCAGCAGTCTTTCCATCTCCTACAATGAGCAGTTCTTC
>TRBJ2-4|TRBD1|TRBV25-1|NA
CASSKTGGNIQYF
TGTGCCAGCAGTAAGACAGGGGGGAACATTCAGTACTTC
>TRBJ1-2|TRBD1|TRBV7-2|NA
CASSLGPGQGNYGYTF
TGTGCCAGCAGCTTAGGCCCTGGACAGGGTAACTATGGCTACACCTTC
>TRBJ2-5|NA|TRBV7-2|few
CASSLSYRETQYF
TGTGCCAGCAGCTTAAGCTATAGGGAGACCCAGTACTTC
>TRBJ1-5|NA|TRBV9|NA
CASSVSAYGNQPQHF
TGTGCCAGCAGCGTCTCGGCGTATGGCAATCAGCCCCAGCATTTT
>TRBJ2-5|NA|TRBV20-1|NA
CSAMGETQYF
TGCAGTGCCATGGGAGAGACCCAGTACTTC